These T cell receptor beta chains were read from a single sample in a study of T cells in Graves' hyperthyroidism and ophthalmopathy. TCRdb reprocessed the multiplex PCR reads via MiXCR and lists one record per CDR3 protein. The sample carries some 490,000 distinct CDR3 sequences, about 16% recorded once. The sequenced sample consisted of blood. These receptors originate from a woman aged 30 to 39 with Graves' ophthalmopathy. CDR3s include the opening cysteine and the closing phenylalanine or tryptophan. The D gene is left open where the match is weak. The size field is filled for only some rows; it gives once, few, many or a size class.

j_call | clone_size | v_call | d_call | cdr3_nt | cdr3_aa
TRBJ1-1 | few | TRBV9 | NA | TGTGCCAGCAGCGTAGAGGGAGAGGGAACCCTCATCGAAAACACTGAAGCTTTCTTT | CASSVEGEGTLIENTEAFF
TRBJ2-2 | NA | TRBV28 | NA | TGTGCCAGCAGTTTGTCCCCTTCATCGAACACCGGGGAGCTGTTTTTT | CASSLSPSSNTGELFF
TRBJ2-7 | NA | TRBV28 | NA | TGTGCCAGCAGTTTCGACAAGCCCTACGAGCAGTACTTC | CASSFDKPYEQYF
TRBJ2-3 | NA | TRBV9 | NA | TGTGCCAGCAGCGACCAATTGGCGTACACAGATACGCAGTATTTT | CASSDQLAYTDTQYF
TRBJ1-4 | NA | TRBV24-1 | TRBD1 | TGTGCCACCAGTGACGGGGGACAGGCCGAGGCTAATGAAAAACTGTTTTTT | CATSDGGQAEANEKLFF
TRBJ2-2 | once | TRBV4-3 | NA | TGCGCCAGCAGATCCCTGGCGGAGGCCGGGGAGCTGTTTTTT | CASRSLAEAGELFF
TRBJ2-2 | many | TRBV28 | NA | TGTGCCAGCAGCTACTCTAGGCAGCTGTTTTTT | CASSYSRQLFF
TRBJ1-5 | many | TRBV12-3/TRBV12-4 | TRBD1 | TGTGCCAGCAGCCGGGGACAGGGCATGGGGCAGCCCCAGCATTTT | CASSRGQGMGQPQHF
TRBJ2-2 | few | TRBV24-1 | NA | TGTGCCACCAGTGATTGGGGGGGGGCGTTGAACACCGGGGAGCTGTTTTTT | CATSDWGGALNTGELFF
TRBJ2-1 | NA | TRBV9 | TRBD2 | TGTGCCAGCAGCGTAGCGAGCACTAGCGGGAGTAGGGATGAGCAGTTCTTC | CASSVASTSGSRDEQFF
TRBJ1-5 | few | TRBV29-1 | NA | TGCAGCGTAGCCACCGAGAGCAATCAGCCCCAGCATTTT | CSVATESNQPQHF
TRBJ2-2 | NA | TRBV5-6 | NA | TGTGCCAGCAGCCTGCCTCGCGGGCCCGGGGAGCTGTTTTTT | CASSLPRGPGELFF
TRBJ2-1 | NA | TRBV6-2/TRBV6-3 | NA | TGTGCCAGCAGTTACGCCCGGGACATCTCCTACAATGAGCAGTTCTTC | CASSYARDISYNEQFF
TRBJ1-2 | few | TRBV15 | NA | TGTGCCACCAGCAGAGAGGTGGGGCTAGGGGGGACTAACTATGGCTACACCTTC | CATSREVGLGGTNYGYTF
TRBJ2-3 | few | TRBV19 | NA | TGTGCCAGTAGTATCTCTCTCCAGTTAGATACGCAGTATTTT | CASSISLQLDTQYF
TRBJ1-4 | many | TRBV18 | NA | TGTGCCAGCTCACCACCGGGGGAGAGGGAAAAACTGTTTTTT | CASSPPGEREKLFF
TRBJ2-2 | NA | TRBV7-6 | NA | TGTGCCAGCAGCTTAGGTTCTACCTACACCGGGGAGCTGTTTTTT | CASSLGSTYTGELFF
TRBJ2-7 | NA | TRBV3-2 | NA | TGTGCCAGCAGCCAGCAGGGGGTGGAGTACGAGCAGTACTTC | CASSQQGVEYEQYF
TRBJ2-2 | few | TRBV9 | NA | TGTGCCAGCAGCGTAGATACAGGCGGCTCCACCGGGGAGCTGTTTTTT | CASSVDTGGSTGELFF
TRBJ2-1 | many | TRBV7-2 | TRBD2 | TGTGCCAGCAGCCCACCGGGACTAGCGGGAGACAATGAGCAGTTCTTC | CASSPPGLAGDNEQFF
TRBJ1-2 | many | TRBV18 | NA | TGTGCCAGCTCACCTAATCAGGGAGACAACTATGGCTACACCTTC | CASSPNQGDNYGYTF
TRBJ2-3 | NA | TRBV9 | NA | TGTGCCAGCAGCGTAACAACGGGAGCGTGGGCGGATACGCAGTATTTT | CASSVTTGAWADTQYF
TRBJ2-5 | NA | TRBV28 | TRBD2 | TGTGCCAGCAGCTTCCGGGGGGTGGCCCGGGACTTC | CASSFRGVARDF
TRBJ2-1 | many | TRBV28 | TRBD2 | TGTGCCAGCAGCCGAAGACTAGCGGGCTACAATGAGCAGTTCTTC | CASSRRLAGYNEQFF
TRBJ2-1 | many | TRBV10-1 | TRBD2 | TGCGCCAGCAGTGAAGGGCTAGCGGGAGTTTATGAGCAGTTCTTC | CASSEGLAGVYEQFF
TRBJ2-5 | many | TRBV28 | NA | TGTGCCACCCAAGGGACGTTTGAGACCCAGTACTTC | CATQGTFETQYF
TRBJ1-1 | NA | TRBV27 | TRBD1 | TGTGCCAGCAGTTTAACCCCCGGACAGGGTATCACTGAAGCTTTCTTT | CASSLTPGQGITEAFF
TRBJ1-4 | many | TRBV30 | TRBD1 | TGTGCCTGGAGTGCGGGACAGGCTTATAATGAAAAACTGTTTTTT | CAWSAGQAYNEKLFF
TRBJ2-2 | NA | TRBV29-1 | NA | TGCAGCGTTGAAGACACCACCGGGGAGCTGTTTTTT | CSVEDTTGELFF
TRBJ1-1 | many | TRBV7-9 | NA | TGTGCCAGCAGCTTAGAAGGGGGGAGTTGGGCTTTCTTT | CASSLEGGSWAFF
TRBJ2-3 | many | TRBV3-1 | TRBD2 | TGTGCCAGCAGCCAAGTAGCACTAGCGGGAGCTGATACGCAGTATTTT | CASSQVALAGADTQYF
TRBJ1-2 | NA | TRBV19 | NA | TGTGCCAGTAGTTATGCCTATGGCTACACCTTC | CASSYAYGYTF
TRBJ2-1 | few | TRBV7-9 | NA | TGTGCCAGCAGCCCAGATGAGCAGTTCTTC | CASSPDEQFF
TRBJ1-4 | many | TRBV15 | NA | TGTGCCACCAGCAGAGATGGAGGGGCGCAGTATGAAAAACTGTTTTTT | CATSRDGGAQYEKLFF
TRBJ2-7 | many | TRBV2 | NA | TGTGCCAGCAGTGTTGACAGCCAACTCTCCTACGAGCAGTACTTC | CASSVDSQLSYEQYF
TRBJ1-1 | few | TRBV4-3 | NA | TGCGCCAGCAGCCAAGAGCCTGGCGAGAACACTGAAGCTTTCTTT | CASSQEPGENTEAFF
TRBJ2-2 | many | TRBV24-1 | NA | TGTGCCGCCGGACAGCTAACGAACACCGGGGAGCTGTTTTTT | CAAGQLTNTGELFF
TRBJ2-1 | few | TRBV6-2/TRBV6-3 | TRBD2 | TGTGCCAGCAGTTACTCGCCGGGAGGCTCCTACAATGAGCAGTTCTTC | CASSYSPGGSYNEQFF
TRBJ1-4 | NA | TRBV15 | NA | TGTGCCACCAGCAGAGTTTCGGAAAAACTGTTTTTT | CATSRVSEKLFF
TRBJ2-1 | NA | TRBV29-1 | TRBD2 | TGCAGCGTGGTGACTAGCGGGAGGGACAATGAGCAGTTCTTC | CSVVTSGRDNEQFF
TRBJ2-2 | few | TRBV29-1 | TRBD1 | TGCAGCGTGACAGGGTTGGCCGGGGAGCTGTTTTTT | CSVTGLAGELFF
TRBJ2-3 | many | TRBV12-3/TRBV12-4 | TRBD2 | TGTGCCAGCAGTCTTAGCGGGGGGGTCACAGATACGCAGTATTTT | CASSLSGGVTDTQYF
TRBJ1-4 | NA | TRBV5-6 | NA | TGTGCCAGCAGCCCTGCCTTCGGGGGCGAAAAACTGTTTTTT | CASSPAFGGEKLFF
TRBJ2-7 | many | TRBV20-1 | TRBD2 | TGCAGTGCTATCGGACTAGAGACCTACGAGCAGTACTTC | CSAIGLETYEQYF
TRBJ2-5 | few | TRBV12-3/TRBV12-4 | NA | TGTGCCAGCAGCTCCCCCACAGCCCAAGAGACCCAGTACTTC | CASSSPTAQETQYF
TRBJ2-7 | many | TRBV20-1 | NA | TGCAGTGCTAGAAGGGGGACGGGAACCTCCTACGAGCAGTACTTC | CSARRGTGTSYEQYF
TRBJ1-2 | NA | TRBV5-1 | NA | TGCGCCAGCAGCGGGGGACGGCTTGGAACCTATGGCTACACCTTC | CASSGGRLGTYGYTF
TRBJ2-3 | many | TRBV14 | NA | TGTGCCAGCTCAAGACTTACCACAGATACGCAGTATTTT | CASSRLTTDTQYF
TRBJ2-1 | many | TRBV12-3/TRBV12-4 | TRBD2 | TGTGCCAGCACCCCCCTAGCGGGAGGAGACAATGAGCAGTTCTTC | CASTPLAGGDNEQFF
TRBJ2-1 | many | TRBV19 | TRBD1 | TGTGCCAGTAGTATCCGGGACAGGGGGCCCGTTGAGCAGTTCTTC | CASSIRDRGPVEQFF
TRBJ2-7 | few | TRBV10-3 | TRBD2 | TGTGCCACCCTAGCGGGAGACTCCTACGAGCAGTACTTC | CATLAGDSYEQYF
TRBJ2-1 | NA | TRBV20-1 | NA | TGCAGTGCTTCTTTACTCGACCCGAGGCGCTACAATGAGCAGTTCTTC | CSASLLDPRRYNEQFF
TRBJ2-3 | many | TRBV20-1 | TRBD2 | TGCGGACCGACTAGCGGGGAGGCAGATACGCAGTATTTT | CGPTSGEADTQYF
TRBJ2-5 | many | TRBV29-1 | NA | TGCAGCGTTGTAGCAGGCCTTCTACTCCAAGAGACCCAGTACTTC | CSVVAGLLLQETQYF
TRBJ2-3 | NA | TRBV27 | NA | TGTGCCAGCAGGAACCACGTAGCGGAGCCCACAGATACGCAGTATTTT | CASRNHVAEPTDTQYF